This T cell receptor (beta chain) is drawn from a study of graft-versus-host responses after intestinal transplantation. Study summary: Tacrolimus and steroids were given for around three years to all recipients after anti-thymocyte globulin induction. Whole-study findings and limits: Across patients carrying graft-donor T cell macrochimerism, allografts held high graft-versus-host to host-versus-graft clonal ratios.

Repertoires were generated with immunoSEQ multiplex PCR, while TCRdb's copy carries only in-frame clones and drops some. The table lists fewer than 120,000 clones, over 85% of them singletons. In its sample, this clone was seen once. Its cognate antigen is unknown. The sequencing used unstimulated CD8+ T cells sorted from spleen or lymph node cells, collected before intestinal transplant. This clonotype was obtained from a human donor who received an intestinal transplant.

The CDR3 here is CASSERAAYEQYF. The CDR3, as DNA: TGTGCCAGCAGTGAGAGGGCCGCCTACGAGCAGTACTTC. V and J are TRBV6-1 and TRBJ2-5, with TRBD2 as a possible D gene (5 bases). The J call may be in error: the DNA end matches TRBJ2-7 better. CDR1 is MNHNS, CDR2 SASEGT, per germline. CDR3 length: 13 amino acids.